The 27 T cell receptor beta chains reported below all come from one sample, sequenced in a study of technical replicates of blood from a handful of donors. Generated by immunoSEQ multiplex PCR, the TCRdb table keeps only in-frame clones and is missing some. The table includes roughly 97,000 clones, about 96% detected once. The source material was T cells isolated from PBMCs. The receptors were sampled from a human donor in good health.

V and J are TRBV28 and TRBJ2-7; 7 bases line up with TRBD2. The CDR3 runs to 14 residues. The germline gives CDR1 MDHEN, CDR2 SYDVKM. V was pared by 8 bases and J by 2 bases, with 9 bases of the junction left unmatched. The CDR3 DNA is TGTGCCAGCGGGCGGGGGAGCGTGACCTACGAGCAGTACTTC. Translating gives CASGRGSVTYEQYF.

The genes are TRBV28 and TRBJ1-2; the D gene is possibly TRBD1 (6 bases). This CDR3 contains 11 residues. Germline lookup yields CDR1 MDHEN and CDR2 SYDVKM. V lost 6 bases and J lost 10, with 12 bases in between. The DNA of the CDR3 is TGTGCCAGCAGCCTCGGACAGCACTACACCTTC. It encodes CASSLGQHYTF.

The V and J genes are TRBV7-8 and TRBJ1-1, with D hard to call. V was clipped by 5 bases and J by 4 bases, with 17 bases between them. This CDR3 comprises 15 residues. Germline V gene data show CDR1 as SGHVS and CDR2 as FQNEAQ. The CDR3 is CASSPRLFRGTEAFF. CDR3 in DNA: TGTGCCAGCAGCCCCCGCCTTTTTCGGGGCACTGAAGCTTTCTTT. The whole variable domain, remainder taken from reference TRBV7-8 and TRBJ1-1, is GAGVSQSPRYKVAKRGQDVALRCDPISGHVSLFWYQQALGQGPEFLTYFQNEAQLDKSGLPSDRFFAERPEGSVSTLKIQRTQQEDSAVYLCASSPRLFRGTEAFFGQGTRLTVV.

The chain links TRBV7-3 to TRBJ1-2, with 11 bases aligning to TRBD1. Germline V CDR1 and CDR2: SGHTA, FQGTGA. The length of the CDR3 is 17 residues. V was clipped by 2 bases and J by 5 bases; unmatched bases: 10. The CDR3 protein is CASSLSGQGASNYGYTF. The CDR3 coding sequence is TGTGCCAGCAGCTTATCCGGACAGGGGGCCAGCAATTATGGCTACACCTTC.

The rearrangement links TRBV15 to TRBJ2-1; no clear D. Germline CDR1 LNHNV, CDR2 YYDKDF (reference sequence). The CDR3 length is 15 residues. Trimming took off 0 bases at V and 0 bases at J, with 6 bases between the two ends. This CDR3 reads CATSRDRFSYNEQFF. The CDR3 DNA reads TGTGCCACCAGCAGAGACAGGTTCTCCTACAATGAGCAGTTCTTC.

The chain uses TRBV21-1 and TRBJ2-7; the tabulated D call, TRBD2, remains unverified against the DNA. TRBV21-1 is listed as a pseudogene. This CDR3 is 13 amino acids long. CDR3 amino acids: CASTSLEFGEQYF. CDR3 sequence (DNA): TGTGCCAGCACCAGCCTAGAATTCGGAGAGCAGTACTTC.

The chain recombines TRBV13 with TRBJ1-2, with a possible D match to TRBD1 (6 bases). CDR1 is PRHDT, CDR2 FYEKMQ, per germline (reference sequence). This CDR3 is 13 amino acids long. The ends were cut back, 10 bases at V and 3 bases at J, with 15 bases in the middle. Here the CDR3 reads CATGEGGYYGYTF. For the CDR3, the DNA is TGTGCCACAGGGGAGGGGGGGTACTATGGCTACACCTTC.

The chain links TRBV5-4 to TRBJ2-3, with TRBD2 matching 10 bases. The length of the CDR3 is 16 residues. The germline V gene encodes CDR1 SGHNT and CDR2 YYREEE (reference sequence). Trimming at V came to 4 bases and at J to 1 base, leaving 6 bases not matched to a gene. The CDR3 spells CASSRMGTSGTDTQYF. In DNA, the CDR3 is TGTGCCAGCAGCCGGATGGGGACTAGCGGCACAGATACGCAGTATTTT.

This clone was counted once. The chain is built from TRBV2 and TRBJ1-5, with 9 bases fitting TRBD1. Germline V gene sequence: CDR1 SNHLY, CDR2 FYNNEI. Unmatched junction bases numbered 9, after V lost 6 bases and J lost 6 bases. The CDR3 is 15 amino acids. DNA for the CDR3: TGTGCCAGCAGCGCCGGGACAGGGAGAAGTCAGCCCCAGCATTTT. Encoded protein: CASSAGTGRSQPQHF.

The J gene is TRBJ2-5, the V gene TRBV4-2; no reliable D call. The CDR3 consists of 13 residues. Germline V gene data show CDR1 as LGHNA and CDR2 as YNFKEQ. Trimming removed 1 base at V and 5 bases at J, with 8 bases between. The CDR3 reads CASSQGFRETQYF. CDR3 bases: TGTGCCAGCAGCCAAGGGTTCAGGGAGACCCAGTACTTC.

This chain uses TRBV5-5 with TRBJ2-7, with 9 nucleotides matching TRBD2. Germline CDR1 SGHKS, CDR2 YYEKEE (reference sequence). The CDR3 is 14 residues long. The V gene end was trimmed by 2 bases and the J gene end by 3 bases; junction bases not matched to a gene: 3. The CDR3 region is CASSFAGGDYEQYF. In DNA, the CDR3 is TGTGCCAGCAGCTTCGCGGGAGGGGACTACGAGCAGTACTTC. Full variable domain (remainder filled in from reference TRBV5-5 and TRBJ2-7): DAGVTQSPTHLIKTRGQQVTLRCSPISGHKSVSWYQQVLGQGPQFIFQYYEKEERGRGNFPDRFSARQFPNYSSELNVNALLLGDSALYLCASSFAGGDYEQYFGPGTRLTVT.

In DNA, the CDR3 is TGTGCCACCAGCAGAGAAGACTCCCACACAGATACGCAGTATTTT. Translated: CATSREDSHTDTQYF. The chain joins TRBV15 to TRBJ2-3; D is undetermined. V gave up 0 bases and J gave up 2 bases, with 9 bases separating them. Germline V lookup: CDR1 LNHNV, CDR2 YYDKDF (reference sequence). The CDR3 is made up of 15 amino acids.

The rearrangement joins TRBV7-6 to TRBJ2-5, with a tentative D call TRBD2 (6 bases). CDR1 SGHVS and CDR2 FNYEAQ come from the germline V gene. The V end lost 3 bases, the J end lost 0 bases, and 11 bases lay between the germline ends. The CDR3 spans 15 residues. DNA of the CDR3: TGTGCCAGCAGCTTCGGGGGATCAAACCAAGAGACCCAGTACTTC. Encoded protein: CASSFGGSNQETQYF.

V and J are TRBV10-3 and TRBJ1-2; unclear D gene. The CDR3 length is 14 residues. CDR1 is ENHRY and CDR2 is SYGVKD in the germline V gene. The germline V and J ends were trimmed by 6 bases and 4 bases, with 15 bases remaining between them. The CDR3 DNA reads TGTGCCATCAGCCAACCGCCCGAGGTCTATGGCTACACCTTC. The encoded protein is CAISQPPEVYGYTF.

CDR3 amino acids: CASSSASSTDTQYF. CDR3 in DNA: TGCGCCAGCAGCAGCGCTTCTAGCACAGATACGCAGTATTTT. The chain is built from TRBV10-2 and TRBJ2-3; D is undetermined. The CDR3 is 14 amino acids. The V and J ends lost 6 bases and 0 bases respectively, with 10 bases between them. Germline V lookup: CDR1 WSHSY, CDR2 SAAADI.

This clone was found a few times. The chain combines TRBV29-1 with TRBJ1-1, with TRBD1 identical over 7 bases. The CDR3 extends over 14 amino acids. Germline CDR1 reads SQVTM; CDR2 reads ANQGSEA. Germline trimming cut 2 bases from V and 5 bases from J; bases unmatched to any gene: 8. The CDR3 sequence is CSVELRGLGTEAFF. In DNA form, the CDR3 reads TGCAGCGTTGAACTGAGGGGGCTTGGAACTGAAGCTTTCTTT.

The chain links TRBV28 to TRBJ2-5, with D tentatively TRBD2 (6 bases). Looked up from germline, CDR1 is MDHEN and CDR2 is SYDVKM. Trimming cost V 7 bases and J 0 bases, with 15 bases left between them. CDR3 length equals 15 residues. CDR3 sequence (DNA): TGTGCCAGCAACGCCCTAGCGACGTACCAAGAGACCCAGTACTTC. Its translation: CASNALATYQETQYF.

CDR3 DNA sequence: TGCGCCAGAGGGGGGGAACCTTACTCTGGAAACACCATATATTTT. Translated: CARGGEPYSGNTIYF. The chain recombines TRBV10-1 with TRBJ1-3; TRBD1 is a possible D gene (6 bases). In germline, CDR1 is WNHNN, CDR2 SYGVQD (reference sequence). Trimming left V 9 bases short and J 0 bases short, with 15 bases between. The CDR3 contains 15 residues.

CDR3 protein: CASRDGTSPYRGYTF. The DNA for the CDR3 is TGTGCCAGCAGGGACGGAACTAGTCCCTATCGTGGCTACACCTTC. The gene calls are TRBV2 and TRBJ1-2; D remains ambiguous. Germline CDR1 and CDR2: SNHLY and FYNNEI. Trimming cost V 6 bases and J 7 bases, with 21 bases left between them. The CDR3 is 15 residues long.

The rearrangement uses TRBV4-1 and TRBJ2-1, with TRBD2 as a possible D gene (6 bases). The CDR3 contains 17 residues. CDR1 and CDR2 from the germline V gene are MGHRA and YSYEKL. Between the trimmed V and J ends, which lost 1 base and 6 bases, there was a span of 19 bases. CDR3 coding DNA: TGCGCCAGCAGCCAAGGTCTATTCGGGCTAGCGCTCAATGAGCAGTTCTTC. Amino acids: CASSQGLFGLALNEQFF.

This chain joins TRBV7-6 and TRBJ2-1; 7 bases are shared with TRBD2. The germline CDR1 and CDR2 sequences are SGHVS and FNYEAQ. The CDR3 contains 15 residues. With V trimmed by 2 bases and J by 2 bases, 3 bases remained unmatched. CDR3 protein: CASSLTTSPYNEQFF. In DNA, the CDR3 is TGTGCCAGCAGCTTAACGACTAGCCCCTACAATGAGCAGTTCTTC. Combining the CDR3 with reference TRBV7-6 and TRBJ2-1 gives the whole variable domain GAGVSQSPRYKVTKRGQDVALRCDPISGHVSLYWYRQALGQGPEFLTYFNYEAQQDKSGLPNDRFSAERPEGSISTLTIQRTEQRDSAMYRCASSLTTSPYNEQFFGPGTRLTVL.

The chain is built from TRBV2 and TRBJ1-4; 7 positions agree with TRBD1. V dropped 8 bases and J dropped 6; count of bases not matched to a gene: 12. This CDR3 comprises 15 residues. Germline assignment: CDR1 SNHLY and CDR2 FYNNEI. CDR3 in DNA: TGTGCCAGCCGTACAACAGGGGCCTTTTATGAAAAACTGTTTTTT. This translates into CASRTTGAFYEKLFF. Variable domain in full (rest from reference TRBV2 and TRBJ1-4): EPEVTQTPSHQVTQMGQEVILRCVPISNHLYFYWYRQILGQKVEFLVSFYNNEISEKSEIFDDQFSVERPDGSNFTLKIRSTKLEDSAMYFCASRTTGAFYEKLFFGSGTQLSVL.

The rearrangement uses TRBV5-1 and TRBJ2-2, with D possibly being TRBD2 (5 bases). The CDR3 contains 17 residues. V dropped 1 base and J dropped 3 bases, with 16 bases sitting between them. Per germline, CDR1 SGHRS and CDR2 YFSETQ. The CDR3 nucleotides read TGCGCCAGCAGCTTGTTTTTGCCCCTGGAGGACACCGGGGAGCTGTTTTTT. This sequence encodes CASSLFLPLEDTGELFF.

The chain uses TRBV4-1 and TRBJ1-2, with 7 bases identical to TRBD1. This CDR3 region has 15 residues. Germline assignment: CDR1 MGHRA and CDR2 YSYEKL. Trimming removed 4 bases from V and 0 bases from J; junction bases left unmatched: 5. Written as DNA, the CDR3 is TGCGCCAGCAGCCCCAGACAGGGAGCTAACTATGGCTACACCTTC. It codes for CASSPRQGANYGYTF.

V is TRBV19 and J is TRBJ1-2; D possibly corresponds to TRBD1 (5 bases). V lost 7 bases and J lost 6, with 18 bases in between. In germline, CDR1 is LNHDA, CDR2 SQIVND (reference sequence). The CDR3 runs 14 residues. DNA for the CDR3: TGTGCCAGTACGTTTGGGGGACTGATGAATGGCTACACCTTC. Translation gives CASTFGGLMNGYTF. The whole variable domain, remainder taken from reference TRBV19 and TRBJ1-2, is DGGITQSPKYLFRKEGQNVTLSCEQNLNHDAMYWYRQDPGQGLRLIYYSQIVNDFQKGDIAEGYSVSREKKESFPLTVTSAQKNPTAFYLCASTFGGLMNGYTFGSGTRLTVV.

V gene TRBV7-3 combines with J gene TRBJ2-2; TRBD1 matches 11 bases. Germline loops: CDR1 SGHTA, CDR2 FQGTGA. The CDR3 consists of 17 residues. V lost 5 bases to trimming and J lost 5 bases; unmatched junction nucleotides: 10. The CDR3 bases are TGTGCCAGCAGCCGTCACTCCGGGACAGGGGGTACCGGGGAGCTGTTTTTT. Protein: CASSRHSGTGGTGELFF.

With respect to this clone: A junction end diverges from the germline sequence, so it may reflect a read error. The CDR3 nucleotides read TGTGCTAGTGGTCCAAATACGGGACTAGCCTACGATGAGCAGTTCTTC. Protein product: CASGPNTGLAYDEQFF. V is TRBV12-5 and J is TRBJ2-1, with 9 bases lining up with TRBD2. CDR3 length equals 16 residues. Germline assignment: CDR1 LGHNT and CDR2 FRNRAP.